These 22 T cell receptor beta chains came from one sample sequenced in a study of CD8 T cells in Susac syndrome. Reverse transcription used about 0.45 to 1 ug RNA and random hexamers. TCRdb called the immunoSEQ multiplex PCR reads again in MiXCR, with one record for every CDR3 protein. The table has approximately 120,000 distinct CDR3 sequences, around 94% seen once; the top ten hold around 0.078%. The sequenced material came from CD4+ T cells from PBMCs. These receptors were collected from a human donor in good health.

This rearrangement joins TRBV2 to TRBJ1-1; possible D gene TRBD1, 5 bases. With 4 bases removed from V and 2 bases from J, the gap between germline ends came to 14 bases. Germline CDR1 is SNHLY and CDR2 is FYNNEI. This CDR3 is 15 amino acids long. The CDR3 region has the DNA TGTGCCAGCAGTGTAGGTGGGGCATCCAACACTGAAGCTTTCTTT. This gives the protein CASSVGGASNTEAFF. Variable domain in full (rest from reference TRBV2 and TRBJ1-1): EPEVTQTPSHQVTQMGQEVILRCVPISNHLYFYWYRQILGQKVEFLVSFYNNEISEKSEIFDDQFSVERPDGSNFTLKIRSTKLEDSAMYFCASSVGGASNTEAFFGQGTRLTVV.

The rearrangement uses TRBV12-3 or TRBV12-4 and TRBJ2-7; D possibly uses TRBD1 or TRBD2 (5 bases each). The ends were cut back, 3 bases at V and 7 bases at J, with 16 bases in the middle. CDR3 length: 14 amino acids. The CDR3 spells CASSFEGRDGEQYF. Written as DNA, the CDR3 is TGTGCCAGCAGTTTTGAGGGCAGGGACGGTGAGCAGTACTTC.

The rearrangement links TRBV7-6 to TRBJ2-7, with 9 positions matching TRBD1. Per the germline V gene, CDR1 is SGHVS and CDR2 is FNYEAQ. This CDR3 has 15 amino acids. V lost 5 bases and J lost 5; bases outside the gene matches: 10. CDR3: CASSLPGTGPNEQYF. The CDR3, as DNA: TGTGCCAGCAGCCTCCCCGGGACAGGGCCCAACGAGCAGTACTTC.

This clonotype has a single count. The chain uses TRBV29-1 and TRBJ2-2, with 13 bases matching TRBD2. CDR3 length equals 15 residues. CDR1 SQVTM and CDR2 ANQGSEA come from the germline V gene. J lost 5 bases, V lost 5 bases, and 5 bases had no gene match. CDR3 coding DNA: TGCAGCGTTTTCGGGACTAGCGGGGCGACCGGGGAGCTGTTTTTT. Its translation is CSVFGTSGATGELFF.

This sequence joins TRBV25-1 and TRBJ2-1; D is unresolved. V was pared by 5 bases and J by 12 bases, with 14 bases between. Germline V gene data show CDR1 as MGHDK and CDR2 as SYGVNS. The CDR3 is 12 amino acids. For the CDR3, the DNA is TGTGCCAGCAGTAGTAGCTCGCCTGGGCAGTTCTTC. Translation: CASSSSSPGQFF.

This chain connects TRBV7-6 to TRBJ2-5; TRBD1 aligns across 7 bases. V lost 3 bases and J lost 5; bases outside the gene matches: 12. CDR3 length: 16 amino acids. The germline CDR1 and CDR2 sequences are SGHVS and FNYEAQ. CDR3 sequence reads: CASSFPTGTVQETQYF. In nucleotides, the CDR3 is TGTGCCAGCAGCTTCCCTACCGGGACAGTGCAGGAGACCCAGTACTTC. The entire variable domain, with the rest obtained from reference TRBV7-6 and TRBJ2-5, is as follows: GAGVSQSPRYKVTKRGQDVALRCDPISGHVSLYWYRQALGQGPEFLTYFNYEAQQDKSGLPNDRFSAERPEGSISTLTIQRTEQRDSAMYRCASSFPTGTVQETQYFGPGTRLLVL.

The rearrangement joins TRBV20-1 to TRBJ2-1, with D perhaps matching TRBD1 (5 bases). Germline V gene data show CDR1 as DFQATT and CDR2 as SNEGSKA (reference sequence). V lost 7 bases to trimming and J lost 3 bases, with 13 bases between them. The CDR3 length is 13 residues. The CDR3: CSGSRVLYNEQFF. In DNA form, the CDR3 reads TGCAGTGGCAGCAGGGTACTCTACAATGAGCAGTTCTTC.

The genes are TRBV3-1 and TRBJ1-3; D not resolved. The CDR3 loop spans 15 amino acids. V lost 2 bases, J lost 2 bases, and 10 bases lay in between. Per germline, CDR1 LGHDT and CDR2 YNNKEL (reference sequence). In DNA form, the CDR3 reads TGTGCCAGCAGCCAATCTCAAGGGACTGGAAACACCATATATTTT. This translates into CASSQSQGTGNTIYF.

The chain uses TRBV7-2 and TRBJ2-3; D remains ambiguous. Trimming took 5 bases from V and 2 from J, leaving 8 bases between them. This CDR3 comprises 13 residues. From germline, CDR1 is SGHTA and CDR2 FQGNSA. The CDR3 region is CASSAEYTDTQYF. DNA of the CDR3: TGTGCCAGCAGCGCTGAGTACACAGATACGCAGTATTTT.

The V and J genes are TRBV11-2 and TRBJ1-1; D ambiguous. CDR1 is SGHAT, CDR2 FQNNGV, per germline. Trimming took 2 bases from V and 4 from J, leaving 11 bases between them. The CDR3 is made up of 14 amino acids. This CDR3 reads CASSLTGTGTEAFF. DNA for the CDR3: TGTGCCAGCAGCTTAACGGGCACGGGCACTGAAGCTTTCTTT.

J is TRBJ2-1 and V is TRBV29-1, with D tentatively TRBD2 (5 bases). CDR3 length equals 16 residues. Germline lookup yields CDR1 SQVTM and CDR2 ANQGSEA. Trimming cost V 3 bases and J 0 bases, with 15 bases left between them. CDR3 DNA: TGCAGCGTTGATGGGAGAACCCCAGCCTCCTACAATGAGCAGTTCTTC. This sequence encodes CSVDGRTPASYNEQFF.

The chain couples TRBV5-1 to TRBJ2-2, with TRBD1 identical over 7 bases. The CDR3 covers 16 residues. Looked up from germline, CDR1 is SGHRS and CDR2 is YFSETQ. V shed 4 bases and J 0 bases; nucleotides not matched to a gene: 6. Written as DNA, the CDR3 is TGCGCCAGCAGCGCGCGACAGGGAGCGAACACCGGGGAGCTGTTTTTT. Its translation is CASSARQGANTGELFF.

CDR3 loop: CASSPGSRTLSTGELFF. In DNA form, the CDR3 reads TGTGCCAGCAGCCCGGGTTCTAGGACACTTTCCACCGGGGAGCTGTTTTTT. This chain joins TRBV5-6 and TRBJ2-2, with a tentative D call TRBD1 (5 bases). The V and J ends lost 4 bases and 4 bases respectively, with 20 bases between them. This CDR3 contains 17 residues. Germline lookup yields CDR1 SGHDT and CDR2 YYEEEE.

The V and J genes are TRBV6-1 and TRBJ1-5; no clear D gene. The V and J ends lost 6 bases and 4 bases respectively, with 7 bases between them. The CDR3 has 12 residues. Germline V gene data show CDR1 as MNHNS and CDR2 as SASEGT. As DNA, the CDR3 is TGTGCCAGCAGCGTCACAAATCAGCCCCAGCATTTT. This translates into CASSVTNQPQHF.

The chain couples TRBV29-1 to TRBJ2-1; D is unresolved. Per the germline V gene, CDR1 is SQVTM and CDR2 is ANQGSEA. This CDR3 has 14 amino acids. V was pared by 3 bases and J by 6 bases, with 15 bases between. The CDR3 sequence: CSVDPGLQANEQFF. For the CDR3, the DNA is TGCAGCGTTGATCCTGGGCTCCAGGCCAATGAGCAGTTCTTC.

This clonotype was recorded only once. This chain joins TRBV20-1 and TRBJ1-1; D is unresolved. V shed 4 bases and J shed 4 bases, with 13 bases lying between them. The CDR3 extends over 13 amino acids. Germline V gives CDR1 DFQATT, CDR2 SNEGSKA (reference sequence). As DNA, the CDR3 is TGCAGTGCTACCCCGATAGGCAGCACTGAAGCTTTCTTT. Its protein product is CSATPIGSTEAFF.

This chain links TRBV2 with TRBJ1-2; D is perhaps TRBD1 (6 bases). Per the germline V gene, CDR1 is SNHLY and CDR2 is FYNNEI. Deletions cut 3 bases from V and 8 bases from J, with 16 bases between. CDR3 length equals 14 residues. The CDR3 DNA follows: TGTGCCAGCAGTGAGGGCGGGGGCGCGGAGGGCTACACCTTC. Amino acid sequence: CASSEGGGAEGYTF.

The CDR3 region is CASSEGTDTYEQYF. The CDR3 DNA reads as TGTGCCAGCAGTGAGGGGACAGATACCTACGAGCAGTACTTC. The rearrangement joins TRBV2 to TRBJ2-7; 7 bases match TRBD1. The V gene's germline CDR1 is SNHLY and CDR2 FYNNEI. Trimming took 3 bases from V and 2 from J; bases not matched to a gene: 4. The CDR3 consists of 14 residues.

This rearrangement joins TRBV12-3 or TRBV12-4 to TRBJ1-1; a weak D match, TRBD1 (5 bases). The CDR3 extends over 14 amino acids. With 1 base removed from V and 6 bases from J, the gap between germline ends came to 12 bases. The CDR3 bases are TGTGCCAGCAGTTTAGGGGGACCGCAGGCTGAAGCTTTCTTT. This translates into CASSLGGPQAEAFF.

The rearrangement links TRBV7-2 to TRBJ1-1; D unclear. With 1 base removed from V and 1 base from J, the gap between germline ends came to 7 bases. In germline, CDR1 is SGHTA, CDR2 FQGNSA. The CDR3 runs 14 residues. The DNA for the CDR3 is TGTGCCAGCAGCTTAGGAAATGCGAACACTGAAGCTTTCTTT. Its protein product is CASSLGNANTEAFF. Supplemented by reference TRBV7-2 and TRBJ1-1, the full variable domain reads GAGVSQSPSNKVTEKGKDVELRCDPISGHTALYWYRQSLGQGLEFLIYFQGNSAPDKSGLPSDRFSAERTGGSVSTLTIQRTQQEDSAVYLCASSLGNANTEAFFGQGTRLTVV.

This clonotype was seen a single time. The chain recombines TRBV20-1 with TRBJ1-1; D unclear. With 0 bases removed from V and 1 base from J, the gap between germline ends came to 12 bases. From germline, CDR1 is DFQATT and CDR2 SNEGSKA (reference sequence). The CDR3 is made up of 15 amino acids. Written as DNA, the CDR3 is TGCAGTGCTAGAGATCGGCTAGGGCCGAACACTGAAGCTTTCTTT. Its translation: CSARDRLGPNTEAFF.

The chain carries TRBV20-1 and TRBJ1-5; D is undetermined. This CDR3 region has 14 residues. Between the trimmed V and J ends, which lost 1 base and 5 bases, there was a span of 12 bases. Germline lookup yields CDR1 DFQATT and CDR2 SNEGSKA (reference sequence). Written as DNA, the CDR3 is TGCAGTGCTAGAGGACCACAGCGCGATCAGCCCCAGCATTTT. It yields the protein CSARGPQRDQPQHF.